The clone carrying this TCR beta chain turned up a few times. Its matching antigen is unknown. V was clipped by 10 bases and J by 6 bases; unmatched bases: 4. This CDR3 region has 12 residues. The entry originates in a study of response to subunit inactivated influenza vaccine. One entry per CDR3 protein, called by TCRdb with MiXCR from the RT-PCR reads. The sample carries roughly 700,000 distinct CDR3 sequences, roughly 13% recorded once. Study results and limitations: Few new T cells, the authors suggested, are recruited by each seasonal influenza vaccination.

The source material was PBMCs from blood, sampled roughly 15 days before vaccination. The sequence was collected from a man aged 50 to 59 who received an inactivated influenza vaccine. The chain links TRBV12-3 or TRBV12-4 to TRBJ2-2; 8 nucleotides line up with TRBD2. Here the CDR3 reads CATSAGAGELFF. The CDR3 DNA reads TGTGCCACGTCAGCGGGAGCCGGGGAGCTGTTTTTT.